The 20 T cell receptor beta chains below come from one sample, sequenced in a study of shared clonotypes between healthy human individuals. Some clones are missing from TCRdb's copy, which holds only in-frame ones; the method was immunoSEQ multiplex PCR. Of some 2 million clones in the sample, roughly 94% were seen once. What was sequenced was naive CD4+ T cells sorted from blood. The subset: CD45RA+ positively selected. Every receptor here comes from a man younger than 30 in good health.

The genes are TRBV7-9 and TRBJ2-1; 9 bases match TRBD1. The germline gives CDR1 SEHNR, CDR2 FQNEAQ (reference sequence). CDR3 length: 16 amino acids. V shed 5 bases, J shed 5 bases, and the junction held 10 bases outside the gene matches. The CDR3: CASSTLPGTGNNEQFF. The CDR3 DNA reads as TGTGCCAGCAGCACACTACCCGGGACAGGGAACAATGAGCAGTTCTTC.

The V gene is TRBV28, the J gene TRBJ2-6; D uncertain. Germline CDR1 and CDR2: MDHEN and SYDVKM. The CDR3 runs to 14 residues. Trimming shortened V by 5 bases and J by 2 bases, and 7 bases separated the two germline ends. CDR3 protein: CASSRRAGANVLTF. The CDR3 DNA is TGTGCCAGCAGTAGAAGGGCTGGGGCCAACGTCCTGACTTTC.

On this clone: Additional DNA sequences in this sample encode the identical CDR3. This rearrangement joins TRBV18 to TRBJ2-7; TRBD2 might be the D (5 bases). Trimming shortened V by 2 bases and J by 3 bases, and 5 bases separated the two germline ends. The CDR3 runs to 12 residues. Looked up from germline, CDR1 is KGHSH and CDR2 is LQKENI. The CDR3 nucleotides read TGTGCCAGCTCACCAGGGAGCTACGAGCAGTACTTC. Amino acids: CASSPGSYEQYF.

The chain employs TRBV12-5 and TRBJ2-7, with TRBD2 identical over 11 bases. CDR3 length equals 17 residues. Germline CDR1 and CDR2: LGHNT and FRNRAP. Unmatched junction bases numbered 7, after V lost 3 bases and J lost 0 bases. The CDR3 loop reads CASGFEGTSGLSYEQYF. CDR3 nucleotide sequence: TGTGCTAGTGGTTTTGAAGGGACTAGCGGCCTCTCCTACGAGCAGTACTTC. Full variable domain (remainder filled in from reference TRBV12-5 and TRBJ2-7): DARVTQTPRHKVTEMGQEVTMRCQPILGHNTVFWYRQTMMQGLELLAYFRNRAPLDDSGMPKDRFSAEMPDATLATLKIQPSEPRDSAVYFCASGFEGTSGLSYEQYFGPGTRLTVT.

This clone appeared once. This sequence joins TRBV30 and TRBJ2-7; TRBD2 matches at 13 bases. Trimming removed 4 bases from V and 0 bases from J; junction bases left unmatched: 3. Germline CDR1 reads GTSNPN; CDR2 reads SVGIG (reference sequence). This CDR3 region has 15 residues. The CDR3 sequence: CAWTRTSGSSYEQYF. CDR3 coding DNA: TGTGCCTGGACTCGGACTAGCGGGAGCTCCTACGAGCAGTACTTC.

The chain recombines TRBV9 with TRBJ1-3; D not certain. This CDR3 contains 14 residues. Germline V lookup: CDR1 SGDLS, CDR2 YYNGEE. V lost 3 bases, J lost 0 bases, and 7 bases lay in between. The CDR3 nucleotides read TGTGCCAGCAGCGACGTAATCTCTGGAAACACCATATATTTT. Translated, it gives CASSDVISGNTIYF.

V and J are TRBV7-2 and TRBJ2-3; D ambiguous. Deletions cut 4 bases from V and 10 bases from J, with 9 bases between. Germline-derived CDR1 and CDR2 are SGHTA and FQGNSA. This CDR3 contains 11 residues. This CDR3 reads CASSSDPSQYF. The DNA of the CDR3 is TGTGCCAGCAGCTCAGACCCATCGCAGTATTTT.

The rearrangement joins TRBV7-2 to TRBJ2-3, with D possibly being TRBD1 (5 bases). The CDR3 loop spans 17 amino acids. V was trimmed by 0 bases and J by 2 bases, leaving 15 bases between them. Looked up from germline, CDR1 is SGHTA and CDR2 is FQGNSA. The CDR3: CASSLAVWTRDTDTQYF. As DNA, the CDR3 is TGTGCCAGCAGCTTAGCGGTGTGGACCAGGGACACAGATACGCAGTATTTT.

This chain connects TRBV5-6 to TRBJ1-4, with 11 bases identical to TRBD1. With 4 bases clipped from V and 17 bases from J, the junction kept 16 bases outside the gene matches. The CDR3 contains 15 residues. Germline V gene sequence: CDR1 SGHDT, CDR2 YYEEEE. CDR3 sequence: CASSQQDRGRSPLFF. In DNA form, the CDR3 reads TGTGCCAGCAGCCAACAGGACAGGGGGCGTTCGCCTCTTTTTTTT.

The genes are TRBV28 and TRBJ1-5, with D maybe TRBD1 (5 bases). The CDR3 spans 14 residues. With 6 bases removed from V and 7 bases from J, the gap between germline ends came to 16 bases. CDR1 is MDHEN and CDR2 is SYDVKM in the germline V gene. The CDR3, as DNA: TGTGCCAGCAGCCCCGGGGCCTTAGGCCAGCCCCAGCATTTT. It codes for CASSPGALGQPQHF.

Comment on this clone: This same CDR3 is encoded by further DNA sequences in the sample. The V call is TRBV13, the J call TRBJ2-7; TRBD2 matches 12 bases. CDR1 is PRHDT, CDR2 FYEKMQ, per germline (reference sequence). With 5 bases clipped from V and 4 bases from J, the junction kept 3 bases outside the gene matches. The CDR3 covers 14 residues. CDR3 sequence (DNA): TGTGCCAGCAGCCCCGGGACTAGCGGGTACGAGCAGTACTTC. Amino acid sequence: CASSPGTSGYEQYF.

V is TRBV6-5 and J is TRBJ1-6; D not resolved. V was cut by 2 bases and J by 8 bases, with 13 bases left in between. CDR1 and CDR2 from the germline V gene are MNHEY and SVGAGI. CDR3 size: 15 residues. The CDR3 reads CASSYTTVVYSPLHF. In nucleotides, the CDR3 is TGTGCCAGCAGTTACACGACCGTCGTATATTCACCCCTCCACTTT.

This clone was recorded only once. The V gene is TRBV11-2, the J gene TRBJ2-6; no clear D gene. Between the trimmed V and J ends, which lost 4 bases and 0 bases, there was a span of 10 bases. Germline V gene sequence: CDR1 SGHAT, CDR2 FQNNGV. CDR3 length equals 16 residues. This CDR3 is CASSSHQSSGANVLTF. The CDR3 nucleotides are TGTGCCAGCAGCTCTCATCAGAGCTCTGGGGCCAACGTCCTGACTTTC.

This chain uses TRBV4-1 with TRBJ1-1; the D gene is possibly TRBD1 (6 bases). The CDR3 sequence is 19 residues long. Trimming left V 3 bases short and J 4 bases short, with 27 bases between. The germline V gene has CDR1 MGHRA and CDR2 YSYEKL. The CDR3, as DNA: TGCGCCAGCAGCCACCCCCTAAATCGACAGGTTGGAGGGAGCACTGAAGCTTTCTTT. Translating gives CASSHPLNRQVGGSTEAFF.

The V call is TRBV27, the J call TRBJ2-7; 10 nucleotides line up with TRBD2. J gave up 2 bases and V 7 bases, and 5 bases lay outside the gene matches. The CDR3 has 14 amino acids. Germline CDR1 and CDR2: MNHEY and SMNVEV (reference sequence). The CDR3, as DNA: TGTGCCAGCAAGAAAGCGGGGGGGCCCTACGAGCAGTACTTC. This translates into CASKKAGGPYEQYF.

This rearrangement joins TRBV5-1 to TRBJ2-1, with a weak D call TRBD2 (5 bases). Trimming left V 2 bases short and J 12 bases short, with 12 bases between. The CDR3 contains 12 residues. The V gene's germline CDR1 is SGHRS and CDR2 YFSETQ. The CDR3 DNA follows: TGCGCCAGCAGCTTCAGCGACTACACGCAGTTCTTC. Its translation is CASSFSDYTQFF.

The rearrangement links TRBV5-1 to TRBJ2-7, with 9 bases that match TRBD1. Losses at the gene ends were 0 bases for V and 5 bases for J; bases not matched to a gene: 6. CDR3 length equals 15 residues. Per germline, CDR1 SGHRS and CDR2 YFSETQ. DNA for the CDR3: TGCGCCAGCAGCTTGGTGGGGACAGGGTCGGACGAGCAGTACTTC. This codes for CASSLVGTGSDEQYF.

The chain recombines TRBV5-8 with TRBJ2-3; TRBD1 matches at 10 bases. This CDR3 region has 15 residues. Unmatched junction bases numbered 3, after V lost 4 bases and J lost 1 base. CDR1 SGHTS and CDR2 YDEGEE come from the germline V gene. The DNA for the CDR3 is TGTGCCAGCAGCGCCGGGACAGGGGGCACAGATACGCAGTATTTT. Protein sequence: CASSAGTGGTDTQYF.

The chain recombines TRBV14 with TRBJ2-1, with TRBD2 matching over 12 bases. Germline V CDR1 and CDR2: SGHDN, FVKESK. V gave up 1 base and J gave up 0 bases; unmatched junction bases: 13. The CDR3 spans 21 residues. The CDR3 here is CASSQVSLLAGGQSSYNEQFF. The DNA for the CDR3 is TGTGCCAGCAGCCAAGTTTCTCTGCTAGCGGGAGGGCAGAGCTCCTACAATGAGCAGTTCTTC.

The chain combines TRBV6-6 with TRBJ1-1, with a tentative D call TRBD1 (6 bases). Looked up from germline, CDR1 is MNHNY and CDR2 is SVGAGI (reference sequence). This CDR3 comprises 13 residues. In DNA form, the CDR3 reads TGTGCGATCTTCAGGGGCATGAACACTGAAGCTTTCTTT. The encoded protein is CAIFRGMNTEAFF.